This TCR beta chain was profiled in a study of response to subunit inactivated influenza vaccine listed by TCRdb under 2018. About the study as a whole: To follow how T cells responded to a trivalent subunit inactivated influenza vaccine, the researchers relied on deep quantitative profiling of the T cell receptor repertoire.

Including cysteine and phenylalanine, the CDR3 has 14 amino acids. Left in the record is the CDR3 DNA by itself, 42 bases read in frame from the first base. V is pared back by 7 bases and J by 4 bases, with 16 bases lying between the germline termini. The germline V gene supplies CDR1 SGHTA and CDR2 FQGNSA. Library construction relied on RT-PCR. Sequencing relied on an Illumina HiSeq 2500. TCRdb applied fastp at Q25 and MiXCR to the public reads, then kept only in-frame beta chains. When rows share a CDR3 protein, they turn into one entry using the most common DNA and genes. The sample yields under 750,000 distinct CDR3 sequences; approximately 12% were counted once. The ten top clones hold about a tenth of the sample. Study-wide conclusions, independent of this receptor: The authors suggested that each seasonal influenza vaccination may recruit only a limited number of new T cells.

This clonotype was observed a handful of times. It lacks a known antigen. No base quality information exists; no much larger clone differs at one position. This chain is built from TRBV7-2 and TRBJ1-1; no D segment can be confidently identified. The clonotype comes from a man over 45 who received an inactivated influenza vaccine. Donor details come from another sample of the same person, matched by shared clones. Sequences were derived from PBMCs from blood, sampled on the day of vaccination. The base sequence is TGTGCCAGCACCGTGGTGGGGTTGGGCACTGAAGCTTTCTTT. Its translation is CASTVVGLGTEAFF.